This T cell receptor beta chain emerged from a study of T cell responses to AZD1222 COVID-19 vaccine. General study results and limits: Among AZD1222 vaccinees, only 6 or 7 were seropositive at baseline. Among the donors, most were white British and more were female, and clonal diversity was possibly underestimated. Unmutated variant regions are reportedly the target of nearly half of TCRs that are spike-specific.

A note on this clone: The antigen remains unidentified.

Assay used: immunoSEQ multiplex PCR; TCRdb lists only in-frame clones, some missing. The sample has approximately 130,000 clones; more than 85% are singletons. Per the germline V gene, CDR1 is SGHAT and CDR2 is FQDESV (reference sequence). The ends were cut back, 3 bases at V and 12 bases at J, with 9 bases in the middle. This CDR3 spans 11 amino acids. The rearrangement links TRBV11-1 to TRBJ2-1; D unresolved. The receptor was isolated from an adult in good health. Sequencing used peripheral blood, obtained on day 0 of MenACWY control vaccination. Here the CDR3 reads CASSFDTLQFF. The CDR3 DNA sequence: TGTGCCAGCAGCTTTGACACGCTGCAGTTCTTC.